A selection of T cell receptor beta chains follows, all from one sample in a study of T cell repertoires in cytomegalovirus infection. A single record per CDR3 protein comes from TCRdb applying MiXCR to the reads. The sample has around 310,000 distinct CDR3 sequences; under 20% are singletons. Sample: PBMCs. The origin of the receptors is a human donor in good health (CMV status not recorded). Some clones in this sample may be carry-over from other donors' samples. Each CDR3 is given with its conserved first and last residue. D genes are given only for firm matches. The size of a clone is reported for some rows only, either as once, few or many, or as a class for expanded clones.

TRBJ1-5,TRBV19,TRBD1,few,CASRDPGQGRNQPQHF,TGTGCCAGTAGGGATCCGGGACAGGGAAGGAATCAGCCCCAGCATTTT
TRBJ1-1,TRBV19,-,-,CASSIMADSEAFF,TGTGCCAGTAGTATCATGGCAGACTCTGAAGCTTTCTTT
TRBJ1-5,TRBV7-9,-,-,CASSPADSSNQPQHF,TGTGCCAGCAGCCCGGCTGACAGTAGCAATCAGCCCCAGCATTTT
TRBJ2-2,TRBV7-2,TRBD1,-,CASSRGRVGTGELFF,TGTGCCAGCAGCAGGGGGCGCGTGGGAACCGGGGAGCTGTTTTTT
TRBJ1-3,TRBV12-3/TRBV12-4,-,few,CASRPTPGQRAGTGNTIYF,TGTGCCAGCAGACCTACTCCGGGACAAAGAGCTGGGACTGGAAACACCATATATTTT
TRBJ1-5,TRBV20-1,-,-,CSARAIGGIGQPQHF,TGCAGTGCTAGAGCTATAGGGGGGATAGGTCAGCCCCAGCATTTT
TRBJ2-7,TRBV3-1,-,-,CASSLHRETYEQYF,TGTGCCAGCAGCCTCCACAGGGAAACCTACGAGCAGTACTTC
TRBJ2-5,TRBV2,TRBD2,-,CASTGLAGAEETQYF,TGTGCCAGCACCGGACTAGCGGGAGCCGAAGAGACCCAGTACTTC
TRBJ2-1,TRBV7-9,-,many,CASSLDSEGNEQFF,TGTGCCAGCAGCTTAGATAGCGAGGGCAATGAGCAGTTCTTC
TRBJ2-1,TRBV7-6,-,many,CASSSLGLSSYNEQFF,TGTGCCAGCAGCTCCCTTGGACTGAGCTCCTACAATGAGCAGTTCTTC
TRBJ1-3,TRBV20-1,-,-,CSARPSGNTIYF,TGCAGTGCTAGACCCTCTGGAAACACCATATATTTT
TRBJ2-7,TRBV4-1,-,-,CASSQEGVSSYEQYF,TGCGCCAGCAGCCAAGAAGGGGTAAGCTCCTACGAGCAGTACTTC
TRBJ2-1,TRBV4-2,TRBD2,few,CASSQVSGGADEQFF,TGTGCCAGCAGCCAAGTGAGCGGGGGGGCCGATGAGCAGTTCTTC
TRBJ2-3,TRBV7-9,-,few,CASSLGGLTDTQYF,TGTGCCAGCAGCTTAGGGGGGCTCACAGATACGCAGTATTTT
TRBJ2-2,TRBV10-3,-,-,CAIGKGGDGTGELFF,TGTGCCATCGGTAAAGGAGGGGATGGCACCGGGGAGCTGTTTTTT
TRBJ1-5,TRBV3-1,TRBD1,-,CASSQTGDPGQPQHF,TGTGCCAGCAGCCAGACAGGGGACCCGGGTCAGCCCCAGCATTTT
TRBJ1-2,TRBV7-2,TRBD1,many,CASSLGDREGYGYTF,TGTGCCAGCAGCTTAGGGGACAGGGAAGGGTATGGCTACACCTTC
TRBJ2-3,TRBV7-3,-,many,CASSEQGHADTQYF,TGTGCCAGCAGCGAACAGGGTCACGCAGATACGCAGTATTTT